This T cell receptor beta chain appears in the sequencing data of a study of glioma-infiltrating T cells after dendritic cell vaccination. Time point specified: after dendritic cell vaccination, including at tumor progression/relapse. Before vaccination, two weeks after the third vaccination, and at progression, PBMC were collected. TCRdb keeps only in-frame clones here, not all; method: immunoSEQ multiplex PCR. This sample carries about 65,000 clones, about nine tenths of them seen once, and the ten largest clones take around a tenth. Germline assignment: CDR1 MNHNS and CDR2 SASEGT. The CDR3 length is 15 residues. Deletions cut 10 bases from V and 0 bases from J, with 18 bases between.

The starting material was blood, obtained after dendritic cell vaccination. The chain uses TRBV6-1 and TRBJ2-5; tentative D call: TRBD2 (5 bases). This receptor was taken from a human donor with glioblastoma. CDR3 protein: CATRDGLKYQETQYF. In DNA form, the CDR3 reads TGTGCCACCCGGGATGGACTGAAGTACCAAGAGACCCAGTACTTC.